This TCR beta chain appears in the sequencing data of a study of beta chain features in type 1 diabetes. Study-level background: The study found patients and healthy donors alike in age, gender and cell yields.

Findings and limits, study-wide: Researchers report that Type 1 diabetes patients had moderately but significantly shorter TCRB CDR3s across all four CD4+ subsets.

V was pared by 4 bases and J by 3 bases, with 6 bases of the junction left unmatched. The CDR3 is 15 residues long. CDR1 and CDR2 (germline): MGHDK, SYGVNS. What was sequenced were expressed TCRB transcripts, since all of the isolated RNA had been reverse transcribed. Libraries were prepared by immunoSEQ multiplex PCR; TCRdb keeps only in-frame clonotypes and omits some of them. The sample consists of hundreds of thousands of clones, about an eighth of them appearing once. As regards this clone: Antigen unknown.

A CD45RO/CCR7/CD25/CD127/CD95/CD27 panel sorted naive, central memory, regulatory and stem cell-like memory CD4+ cells. Sorting produced populations that all topped 95% purity. The sample was naive CD4+ T cells from blood. The sequence derives from a man younger than 35 with type 1 diabetes. V gene TRBV25-1 combines with J gene TRBJ2-1, with 7 bases matching TRBD1. The CDR3 DNA reads as TGTGCCAGCAGTGCGACCGGGACAGTCTACAATGAGCAGTTCTTC. Its translation is CASSATGTVYNEQFF.